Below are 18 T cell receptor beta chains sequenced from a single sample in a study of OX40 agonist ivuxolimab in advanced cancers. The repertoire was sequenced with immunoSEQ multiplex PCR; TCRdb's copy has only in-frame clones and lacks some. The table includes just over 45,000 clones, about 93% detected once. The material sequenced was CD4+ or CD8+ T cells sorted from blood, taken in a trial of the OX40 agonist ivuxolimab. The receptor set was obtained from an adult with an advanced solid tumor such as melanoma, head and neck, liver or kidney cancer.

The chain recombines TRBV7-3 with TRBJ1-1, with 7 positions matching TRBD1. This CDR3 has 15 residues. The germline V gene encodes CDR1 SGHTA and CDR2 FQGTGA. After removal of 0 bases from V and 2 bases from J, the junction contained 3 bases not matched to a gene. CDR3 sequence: CASSLTRQGNTEAFF. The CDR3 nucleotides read TGTGCCAGCAGCTTAACGAGACAGGGAAACACTGAAGCTTTCTTT. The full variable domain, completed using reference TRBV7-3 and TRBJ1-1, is GAGVSQTPSNKVTEKGKYVELRCDPISGHTALYWYRQSLGQGPEFLIYFQGTGAADDSGLPNDRFFAVRPEGSVSTLKIQRTERGDSAVYLCASSLTRQGNTEAFFGQGTRLTVV.

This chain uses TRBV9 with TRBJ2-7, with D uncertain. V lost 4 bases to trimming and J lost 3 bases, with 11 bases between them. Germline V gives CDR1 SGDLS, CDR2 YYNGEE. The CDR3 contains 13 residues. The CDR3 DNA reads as TGTGCCAGCAGCCCCTCGGTGGGCTACGAGCAGTACTTC. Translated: CASSPSVGYEQYF. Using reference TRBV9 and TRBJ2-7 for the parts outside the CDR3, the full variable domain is DSGVTQTPKHLITATGQRVTLRCSPRSGDLSVYWYQQSLDQGLQFLIQYYNGEERAKGNILERFSAQQFPDLHSELNLSSLELGDSALYFCASSPSVGYEQYFGPGTRLTVT.

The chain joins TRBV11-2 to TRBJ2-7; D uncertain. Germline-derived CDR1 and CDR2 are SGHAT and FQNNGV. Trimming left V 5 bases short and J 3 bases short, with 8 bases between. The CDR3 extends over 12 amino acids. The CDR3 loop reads CASSHGFYEQYF. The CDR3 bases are TGTGCCAGCAGCCACGGGTTCTACGAGCAGTACTTC.

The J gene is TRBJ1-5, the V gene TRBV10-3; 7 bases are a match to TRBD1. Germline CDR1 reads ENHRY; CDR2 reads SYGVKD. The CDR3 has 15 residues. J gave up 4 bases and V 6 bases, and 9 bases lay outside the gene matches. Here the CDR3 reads CAISEGPGGNQPQHF. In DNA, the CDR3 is TGTGCCATCAGCGAGGGGCCAGGGGGGAATCAGCCCCAGCATTTT.

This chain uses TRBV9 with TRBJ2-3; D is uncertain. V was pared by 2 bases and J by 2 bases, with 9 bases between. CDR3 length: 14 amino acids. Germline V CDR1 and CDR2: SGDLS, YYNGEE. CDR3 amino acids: CASSVSSPTDTQYF. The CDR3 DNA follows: TGTGCCAGCAGCGTTTCCAGTCCCACAGATACGCAGTATTTT. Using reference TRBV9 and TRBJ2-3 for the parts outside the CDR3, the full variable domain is DSGVTQTPKHLITATGQRVTLRCSPRSGDLSVYWYQQSLDQGLQFLIQYYNGEERAKGNILERFSAQQFPDLHSELNLSSLELGDSALYFCASSVSSPTDTQYFGPGTRLTVL.

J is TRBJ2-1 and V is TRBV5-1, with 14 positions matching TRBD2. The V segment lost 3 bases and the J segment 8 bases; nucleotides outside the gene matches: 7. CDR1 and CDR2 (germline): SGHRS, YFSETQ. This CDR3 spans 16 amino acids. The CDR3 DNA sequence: TGCGCCAGCAGCTCGGGACTAGCGGGAGAAAACGATGAGCAGTTCTTC. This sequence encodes CASSSGLAGENDEQFF.

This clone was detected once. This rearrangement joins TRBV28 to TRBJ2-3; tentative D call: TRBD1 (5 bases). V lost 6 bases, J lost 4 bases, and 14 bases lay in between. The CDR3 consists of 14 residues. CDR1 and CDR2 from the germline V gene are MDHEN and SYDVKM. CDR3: CASRRQLSADTQYF. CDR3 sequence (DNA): TGTGCCAGCAGACGACAGTTGAGCGCAGATACGCAGTATTTT.

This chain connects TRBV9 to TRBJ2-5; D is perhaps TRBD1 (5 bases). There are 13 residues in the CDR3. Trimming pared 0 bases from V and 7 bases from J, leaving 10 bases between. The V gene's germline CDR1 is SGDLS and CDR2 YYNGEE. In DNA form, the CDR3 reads TGTGCCAGCAGCGTAGATCCAAGGGGGACCCAGTACTTC. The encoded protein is CASSVDPRGTQYF.

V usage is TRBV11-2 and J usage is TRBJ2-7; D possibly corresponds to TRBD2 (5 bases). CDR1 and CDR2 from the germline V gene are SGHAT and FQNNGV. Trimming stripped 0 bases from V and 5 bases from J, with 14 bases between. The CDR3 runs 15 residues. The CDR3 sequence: CASSLEPSGRDEQYF. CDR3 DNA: TGTGCCAGCAGCTTAGAACCCAGCGGACGGGACGAGCAGTACTTC.

CDR3 nucleotide sequence: TGTGCCAGCAGTATGACTAGCGCCGGGGAGCTGTTTTTT. Protein product: CASSMTSAGELFF. The chain links TRBV27 to TRBJ2-2, with TRBD2 identical over 8 bases. Per the germline V gene, CDR1 is MNHEY and CDR2 is SMNVEV (reference sequence). The CDR3 is 13 amino acids. With V trimmed by 5 bases and J by 6 bases, 2 bases remained unmatched.

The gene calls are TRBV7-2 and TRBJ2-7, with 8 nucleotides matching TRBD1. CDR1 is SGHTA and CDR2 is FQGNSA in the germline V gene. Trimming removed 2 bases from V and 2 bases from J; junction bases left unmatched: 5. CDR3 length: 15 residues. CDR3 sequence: CASSLNQGAPYEQYF. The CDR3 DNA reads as TGTGCCAGCAGCTTAAACCAGGGGGCCCCCTACGAGCAGTACTTC.

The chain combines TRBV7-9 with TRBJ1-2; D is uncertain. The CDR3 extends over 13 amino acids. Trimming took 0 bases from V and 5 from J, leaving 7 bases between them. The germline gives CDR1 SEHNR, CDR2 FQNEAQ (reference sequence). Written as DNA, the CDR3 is TGTGCCAGCAGCTTAGCAGAGTCTTATGGCTACACCTTC. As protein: CASSLAESYGYTF.

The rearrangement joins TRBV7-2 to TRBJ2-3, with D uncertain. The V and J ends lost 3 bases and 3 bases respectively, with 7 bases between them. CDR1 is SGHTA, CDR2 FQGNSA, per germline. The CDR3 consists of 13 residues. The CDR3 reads CASSFYQTDTQYF. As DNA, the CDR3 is TGTGCCAGCAGCTTTTACCAGACAGATACGCAGTATTTT.

The CDR3 here is CASSSTGTGGYYGYTF. CDR3 DNA: TGTGCCAGCAGCTCCACCGGGACAGGGGGCTACTATGGCTACACCTTC. This chain connects TRBV9 to TRBJ1-2, with 12 bases identical to TRBD1. Germline V gene data show CDR1 as SGDLS and CDR2 as YYNGEE. Trimming cost V 4 bases and J 3 bases; bases outside gene matches: 7. This CDR3 is built from 16 residues.

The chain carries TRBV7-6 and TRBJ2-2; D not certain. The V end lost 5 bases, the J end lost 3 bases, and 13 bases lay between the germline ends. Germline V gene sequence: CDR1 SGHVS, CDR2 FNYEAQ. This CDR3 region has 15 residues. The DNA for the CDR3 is TGTGCCAGCAGCACCCCGGGTCCGGACACCGGGGAGCTGTTTTTT. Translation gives CASSTPGPDTGELFF.

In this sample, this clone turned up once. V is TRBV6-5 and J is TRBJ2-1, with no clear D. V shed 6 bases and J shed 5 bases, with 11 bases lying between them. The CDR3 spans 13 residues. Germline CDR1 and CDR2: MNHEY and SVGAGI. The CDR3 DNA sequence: TGTGCCAGCAGGACGGATCGTAACAATGAGCAGTTCTTC. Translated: CASRTDRNNEQFF.

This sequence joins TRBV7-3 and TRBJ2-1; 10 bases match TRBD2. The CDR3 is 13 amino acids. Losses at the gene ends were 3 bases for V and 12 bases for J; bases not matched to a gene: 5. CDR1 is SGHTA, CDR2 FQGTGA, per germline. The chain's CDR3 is CASSFSKREGQFF. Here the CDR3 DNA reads TGTGCCAGCAGCTTCTCAAAGCGGGAGGGGCAGTTCTTC.

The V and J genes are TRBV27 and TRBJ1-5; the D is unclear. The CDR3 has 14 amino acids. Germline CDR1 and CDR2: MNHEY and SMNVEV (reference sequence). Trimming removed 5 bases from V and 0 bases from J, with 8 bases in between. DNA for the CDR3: TGTGCCAGCAGTCCAGGATATAGCAATCAGCCCCAGCATTTT. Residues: CASSPGYSNQPQHF.